This T cell receptor beta chain was sequenced for a study of cytomegalovirus exposure and HLA in healthy donors. Findings of the study overall: Among the CMV-associated chains, a few were confirmed in vitro as specific for CMV antigens.

This clone has more than one count but fewer than ten. The antigen is unknown. 60 Vbeta and 13 Jbeta primers were used in PCR. Sequenced by immunoSEQ multiplex PCR; TCRdb stores in-frame clones only, minus some. This table has about 180,000 clones, about three quarters appearing once. V shed 2 bases, J shed 10 bases, and the junction held 17 bases outside the gene matches. Per germline, CDR1 LGHNA and CDR2 YNFKEQ. The CDR3 has 19 residues. This sequence joins TRBV4-2 and TRBJ2-1; the match to TRBD2 covers 13 bases. The sequenced sample was PBMCs. The TCR comes from a man aged 18 to 29 in good health and CMV-seronegative. In DNA form, the CDR3 reads TGTGCCAGCAGCCAATATTGGTGGGATGGACTAGCGGGGGCCTGCGAGCAGTTCTTC. The encoded protein is CASSQYWWDGLAGACEQFF.